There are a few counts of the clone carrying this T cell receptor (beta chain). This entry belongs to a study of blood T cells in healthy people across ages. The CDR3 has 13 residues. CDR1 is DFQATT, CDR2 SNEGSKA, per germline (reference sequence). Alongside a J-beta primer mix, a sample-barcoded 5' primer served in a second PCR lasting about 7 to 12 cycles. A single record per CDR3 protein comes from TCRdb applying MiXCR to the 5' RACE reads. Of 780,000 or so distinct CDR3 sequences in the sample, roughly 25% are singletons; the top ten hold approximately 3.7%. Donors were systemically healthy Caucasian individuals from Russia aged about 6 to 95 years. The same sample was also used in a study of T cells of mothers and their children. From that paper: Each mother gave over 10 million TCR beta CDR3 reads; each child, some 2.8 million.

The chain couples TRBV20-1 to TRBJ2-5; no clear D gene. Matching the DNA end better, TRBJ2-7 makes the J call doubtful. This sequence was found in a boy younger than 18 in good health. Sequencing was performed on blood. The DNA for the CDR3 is TGCAGTGCTAGATCCGCGAATCGAGACGAGCAGTACTTC. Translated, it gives CSARSANRDEQYF.